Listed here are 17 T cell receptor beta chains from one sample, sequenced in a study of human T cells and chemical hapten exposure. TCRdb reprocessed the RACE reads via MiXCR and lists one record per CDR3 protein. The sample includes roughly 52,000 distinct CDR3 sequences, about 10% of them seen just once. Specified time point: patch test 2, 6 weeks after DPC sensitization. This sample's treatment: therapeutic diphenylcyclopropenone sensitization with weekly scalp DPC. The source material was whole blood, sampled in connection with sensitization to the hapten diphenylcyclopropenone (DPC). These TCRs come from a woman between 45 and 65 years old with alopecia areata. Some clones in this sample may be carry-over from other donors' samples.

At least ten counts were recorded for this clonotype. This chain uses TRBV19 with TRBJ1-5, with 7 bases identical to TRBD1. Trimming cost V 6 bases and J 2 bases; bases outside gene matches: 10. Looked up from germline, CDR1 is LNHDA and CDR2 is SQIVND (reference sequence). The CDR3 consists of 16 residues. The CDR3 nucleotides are TGTGCCAGTAGCTATACTAGGGGGCAGGGCAATCAGCCCCAGCATTTT. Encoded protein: CASSYTRGQGNQPQHF.

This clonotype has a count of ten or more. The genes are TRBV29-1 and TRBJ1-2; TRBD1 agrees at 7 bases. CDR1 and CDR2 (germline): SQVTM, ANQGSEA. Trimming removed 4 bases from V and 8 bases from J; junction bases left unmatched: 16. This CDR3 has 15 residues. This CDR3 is CSVVIDYGRQGGYTF. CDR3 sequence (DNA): TGCAGCGTTGTAATCGATTACGGTCGACAGGGAGGCTACACCTTC.

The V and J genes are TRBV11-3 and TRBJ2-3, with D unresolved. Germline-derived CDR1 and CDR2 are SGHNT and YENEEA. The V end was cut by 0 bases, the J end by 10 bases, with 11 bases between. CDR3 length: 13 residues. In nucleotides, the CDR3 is TGTGCCAGCAGCTTAGAAGGAACCCAGGCGCAGTATTTT. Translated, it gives CASSLEGTQAQYF.

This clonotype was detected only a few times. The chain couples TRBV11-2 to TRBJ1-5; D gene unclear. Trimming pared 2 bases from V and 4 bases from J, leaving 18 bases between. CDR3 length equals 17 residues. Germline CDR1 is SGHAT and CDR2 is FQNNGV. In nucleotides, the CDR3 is TGTGCCAGCAGCTTAACAGCTCAGAAAGGCCCTAATCAGCCCCAGCATTTT. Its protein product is CASSLTAQKGPNQPQHF.

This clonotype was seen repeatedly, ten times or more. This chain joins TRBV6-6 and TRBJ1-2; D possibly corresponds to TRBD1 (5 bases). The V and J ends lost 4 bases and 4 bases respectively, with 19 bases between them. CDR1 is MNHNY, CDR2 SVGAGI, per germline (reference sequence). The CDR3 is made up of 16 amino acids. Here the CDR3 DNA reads TGTGCCAGCAGTTCCGACGGGGGGGACGGGAGCTATGGCTACACCTTC. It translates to CASSSDGGDGSYGYTF.

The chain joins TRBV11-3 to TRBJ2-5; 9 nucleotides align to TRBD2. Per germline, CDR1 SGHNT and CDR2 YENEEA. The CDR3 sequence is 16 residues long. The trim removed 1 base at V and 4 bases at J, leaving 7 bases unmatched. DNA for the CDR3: TGTGCCAGCAGCTTAGGGCTAGCGGGGTCCGGAGAGACCCAGTACTTC. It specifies CASSLGLAGSGETQYF.

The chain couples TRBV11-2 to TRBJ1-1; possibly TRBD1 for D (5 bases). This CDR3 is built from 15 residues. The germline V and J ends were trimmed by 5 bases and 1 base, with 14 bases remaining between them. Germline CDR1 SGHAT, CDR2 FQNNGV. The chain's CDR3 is CASSPQVLGNTEAFF. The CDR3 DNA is TGTGCCAGCAGCCCACAGGTACTTGGGAACACTGAAGCTTTCTTT.

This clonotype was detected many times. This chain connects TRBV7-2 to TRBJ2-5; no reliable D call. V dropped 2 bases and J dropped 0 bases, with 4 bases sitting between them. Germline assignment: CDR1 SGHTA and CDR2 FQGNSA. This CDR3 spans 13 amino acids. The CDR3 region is CASSLLNQETQYF. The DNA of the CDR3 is TGTGCCAGCAGCTTATTAAACCAAGAGACCCAGTACTTC.

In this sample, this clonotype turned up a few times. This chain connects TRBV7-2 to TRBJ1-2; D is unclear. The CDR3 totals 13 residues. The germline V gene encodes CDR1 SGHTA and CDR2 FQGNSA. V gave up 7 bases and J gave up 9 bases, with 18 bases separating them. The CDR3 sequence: CASTLQILQSYTF. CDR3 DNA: TGTGCCAGCACCCTACAGATCCTTCAGAGCTACACCTTC.

CDR3 DNA: TGTGCCAGCAGTGATGGAGGTCCAGATACGCAGTATTTT. Protein product: CASSDGGPDTQYF. The rearrangement links TRBV25-1 to TRBJ2-3; perhaps TRBD2 as D (5 bases). The length of the CDR3 is 13 residues. The germline V and J ends were trimmed by 3 bases and 4 bases, with 8 bases remaining between them. Germline V CDR1 and CDR2: MGHDK, SYGVNS.

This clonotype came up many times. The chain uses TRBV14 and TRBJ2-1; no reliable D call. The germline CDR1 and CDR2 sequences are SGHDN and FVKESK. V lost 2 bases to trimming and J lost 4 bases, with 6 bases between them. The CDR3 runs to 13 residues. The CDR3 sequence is CASSQQAYNEQFF. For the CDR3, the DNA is TGTGCCAGCAGCCAACAGGCGTACAATGAGCAGTTCTTC.

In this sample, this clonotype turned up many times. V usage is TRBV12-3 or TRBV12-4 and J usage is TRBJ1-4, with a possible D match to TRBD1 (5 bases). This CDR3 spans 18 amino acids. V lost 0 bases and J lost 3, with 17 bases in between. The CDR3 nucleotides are TGTGCCAGCAGTTTAGCGCTGTGGCAGGGTGGGGCTAATGAAAAACTGTTTTTT. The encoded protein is CASSLALWQGGANEKLFF.

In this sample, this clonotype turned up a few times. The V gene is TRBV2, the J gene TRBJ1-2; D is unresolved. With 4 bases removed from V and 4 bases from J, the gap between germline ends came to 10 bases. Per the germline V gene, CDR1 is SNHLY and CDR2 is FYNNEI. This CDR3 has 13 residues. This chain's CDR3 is CASSVKTLYGYTF. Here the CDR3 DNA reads TGTGCCAGCAGTGTGAAAACTCTCTATGGCTACACCTTC.

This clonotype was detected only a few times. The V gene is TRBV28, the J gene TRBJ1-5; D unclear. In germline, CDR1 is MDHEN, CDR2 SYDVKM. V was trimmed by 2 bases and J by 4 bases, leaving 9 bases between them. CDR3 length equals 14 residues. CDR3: CASSLGLRNQPQHF. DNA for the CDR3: TGTGCCAGCAGTTTAGGGCTAAGGAATCAGCCCCAGCATTTT.

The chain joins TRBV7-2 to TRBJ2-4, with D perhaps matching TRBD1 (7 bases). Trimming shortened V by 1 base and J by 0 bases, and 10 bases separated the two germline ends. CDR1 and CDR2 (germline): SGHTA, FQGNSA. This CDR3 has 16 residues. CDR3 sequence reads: CASSLGQGLAKNIQYF. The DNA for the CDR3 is TGTGCCAGCAGCTTAGGACAGGGACTAGCCAAAAACATTCAGTACTTC.

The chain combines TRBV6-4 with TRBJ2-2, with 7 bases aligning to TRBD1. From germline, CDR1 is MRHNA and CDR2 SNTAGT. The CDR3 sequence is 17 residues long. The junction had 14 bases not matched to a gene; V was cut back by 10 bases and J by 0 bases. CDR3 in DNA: TGTGCCACTTGGGAAATCACAGGGGTCCCGAACACCGGGGAGCTGTTTTTT. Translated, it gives CATWEITGVPNTGELFF.

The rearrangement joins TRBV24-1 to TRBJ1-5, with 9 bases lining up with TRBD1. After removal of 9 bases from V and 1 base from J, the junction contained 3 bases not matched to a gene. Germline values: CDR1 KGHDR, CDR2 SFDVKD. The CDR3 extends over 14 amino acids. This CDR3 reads CATRGQGSNQPQHF. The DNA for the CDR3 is TGTGCCACCCGGGGACAGGGAAGCAATCAGCCCCAGCATTTT.